The present entry profiles one TCR beta chain with its context. This entry comes from a study of T cell clones after liver transplantation. Profiled with immunoSEQ multiplex PCR; TCRdb holds only in-frame clones, not every one. The repertoire holds roughly 15,000 clones, with about nine tenths as singletons. The CDR3 totals 12 residues. V lost 7 bases to trimming and J lost 8 bases, with 14 bases between them. Germline-derived CDR1 and CDR2 are MNHEY and SMNVEV (reference sequence). This TCR came from a human donor who received a liver transplant. The sequencing here drew on CD8+ T cells from blood, taken before liver transplant. The chain couples TRBV27 to TRBJ1-2, with D uncertain. In DNA form, the CDR3 reads TGTGCCAGCATTGGCGACGCGGGGGGCTACACCTTC. The encoded protein is CASIGDAGGYTF.